The present entry profiles one T cell receptor beta chain with its context. In the source study's methods: The assay estimated nucleated cells by amplifying reference gene primers. Generated by immunoSEQ multiplex PCR, the TCRdb table keeps only in-frame clones and is missing some. The V and J calls and clone size were taken over from that table, and D and trimming were inferred from the DNA. The data show 110,000 or so clones, 80% to 90% seen once. Germline CDR1 is SGHTS and CDR2 is YDEGEE. This CDR3 has 14 amino acids. Trimming shortened V by 4 bases and J by 4 bases, and 14 bases separated the two germline ends. The data originate from a study of blood T cell repertoires in COVID-19. Study-level information: Sites in the United States, Italy and Spain provided acute and convalescent COVID-19 samples. In each case, the material was cDNA or gDNA derived from T cells, B-cell-depleted T cells, or PBMCs.

Sequences were obtained from peripheral blood. The chain has TRBV5-8 and TRBJ1-2; D unresolved. This clonotype was sampled from a man aged 70-80 years with active or convalescent COVID-19. The CDR3 reads CASSPTGSGYGYTF. The CDR3 coding sequence is TGTGCCAGCAGCCCCACCGGGTCCGGCTATGGCTACACCTTC.